Presented here are 23 T cell receptor beta chains from one specimen sequenced in a study of T cells in localized non-small cell lung cancer. This table comes from immunoSEQ multiplex PCR, and its TCRdb copy is limited to in-frame clones, with some not included. The table lists roughly 39,000 clones, more than 85% of them singletons, with 3.5% in the top ten. This material consisted of peripheral blood, taken before any cancer treatment. Every receptor here comes from a man aged 18 to 49 with stage I lung adenocarcinoma.

J is TRBJ1-2 and V is TRBV5-1, with 8 bases identical to TRBD1. V was clipped by 4 bases and J by 4 bases; unmatched bases: 6. The CDR3 is 14 amino acids. Germline lookup yields CDR1 SGHRS and CDR2 YFSETQ. Here the CDR3 DNA reads TGCGCCAGCAGCGGCGGACAGGGCTCCTATGGCTACACCTTC. Protein: CASSGGQGSYGYTF.

The rearrangement links TRBV29-1 to TRBJ1-2; tentative D call: TRBD1 (5 bases). The CDR3 has 15 amino acids. The V end was cut by 6 bases, the J end by 4 bases, with 21 bases between. CDR1 is SQVTM, CDR2 ANQGSEA, per germline. In nucleotides, the CDR3 is TGCAGCGTCCAAAGGGGAGCCGGCACCGGCTATGGCTACACCTTC. The encoded protein is CSVQRGAGTGYGYTF.

The chain carries TRBV10-3 and TRBJ2-1; D uncertain. Germline loops: CDR1 ENHRY, CDR2 SYGVKD. Trimming pared 3 bases from V and 5 bases from J, leaving 11 bases between. The CDR3 consists of 14 residues. The CDR3 DNA follows: TGTGCCATCAGTGAAAAAAACAGTCACAATGAGCAGTTCTTC. Its translation is CAISEKNSHNEQFF.

The chain combines TRBV2 with TRBJ1-6, with D tentatively TRBD1 (5 bases). Trimming took off 6 bases at V and 2 bases at J, with 17 bases between the two ends. Germline V lookup: CDR1 SNHLY, CDR2 FYNNEI. The CDR3 contains 17 residues. Written as DNA, the CDR3 is TGTGCCAGCAGGCAATTATGGGGGATGGCCTATAATTCACCCCTCCACTTT. Protein: CASRQLWGMAYNSPLHF. Using reference TRBV2 and TRBJ1-6 for the parts outside the CDR3, the full variable domain is EPEVTQTPSHQVTQMGQEVILRCVPISNHLYFYWYRQILGQKVEFLVSFYNNEISEKSEIFDDQFSVERPDGSNFTLKIRSTKLEDSAMYFCASRQLWGMAYNSPLHFGNGTRLTVT.

The chain recombines TRBV7-8 with TRBJ2-1, with D possibly being TRBD1 (6 bases). Trimming took 1 base from V and 6 from J, leaving 10 bases between them. The germline V gene has CDR1 SGHVS and CDR2 FQNEAQ. CDR3 length: 14 amino acids. Here the CDR3 DNA reads TGTGCCAGCAGCTTAGGAGACAGGATCAATGAGCAGTTCTTC. Its protein is CASSLGDRINEQFF.

The V gene is TRBV4-1, the J gene TRBJ1-1; TRBD1 matches at 10 bases. The CDR3 length is 17 residues. Germline lookup yields CDR1 MGHRA and CDR2 YSYEKL. Germline trimming cut 1 base from V and 2 bases from J; bases unmatched to any gene: 7. CDR3 protein: CASSQGPGQGTNTEAFF. The CDR3, as DNA: TGCGCCAGCAGCCAAGGCCCGGGACAGGGGACTAACACTGAAGCTTTCTTT.

The chain has TRBV28 and TRBJ2-2; D not resolved. Looked up from germline, CDR1 is MDHEN and CDR2 is SYDVKM. Trimming removed 3 bases from V and 3 bases from J, with 8 bases in between. The CDR3 totals 14 residues. CDR3 nucleotides: TGTGCCAGCAGTTTTAATCCGGACACCGGGGAGCTGTTTTTT. Its protein is CASSFNPDTGELFF.

The table lists this clone with a count of one. V and J are TRBV6-5 and TRBJ1-4; no clear D gene. From germline, CDR1 is MNHEY and CDR2 SVGAGI. Trimming stripped 7 bases from V and 7 bases from J, with 13 bases between. The CDR3 consists of 13 residues. The CDR3 loop is CASNAAGSEKLFF. The CDR3 bases are TGTGCCAGCAACGCGGCGGGGTCTGAAAAACTGTTTTTT.

The V and J genes are TRBV4-2 and TRBJ1-6; D remains unclear. The CDR3 covers 17 residues. CDR1 LGHNA and CDR2 YNFKEQ come from the germline V gene. V was clipped by 1 base and J by 6 bases, with 16 bases between them. The chain's CDR3 is CASSQVSGEGSNSPLHF. CDR3 coding DNA: TGTGCCAGCAGCCAAGTGTCGGGAGAGGGCAGTAATTCACCCCTCCACTTT.

The gene calls are TRBV4-2 and TRBJ2-1, with 9 bases lining up with TRBD2. V lost 1 base, J lost 2 bases, and 3 bases stayed unmatched. Germline CDR1 reads LGHNA; CDR2 reads YNFKEQ. This CDR3 contains 16 residues. The CDR3 here is CASSQGGTSPYNEQFF. The CDR3 nucleotides read TGTGCCAGCAGCCAAGGAGGGACTAGCCCCTACAATGAGCAGTTCTTC.

CDR3 nucleotide sequence: TGTGCCAGCAGCCCACGGACCAATCGAGCAGATACGCAGTATTTT. It yields the protein CASSPRTNRADTQYF. This rearrangement joins TRBV2 to TRBJ2-3; no reliable D call. CDR1 SNHLY and CDR2 FYNNEI come from the germline V gene. CDR3 length equals 15 residues. The germline V and J ends were trimmed by 6 bases and 4 bases, with 17 bases remaining between them.

The chain carries TRBV5-1 and TRBJ2-4, with 7 bases lining up with TRBD1. Trimming at V came to 4 bases and at J to 5 bases, leaving 6 bases not matched to a gene. This CDR3 contains 14 residues. CDR1 and CDR2 from the germline V gene are SGHRS and YFSETQ. The CDR3 protein is CASSPGQRENIQYF. The CDR3 coding sequence is TGCGCCAGCAGCCCGGGACAGAGGGAAAACATTCAGTACTTC.

For this clone: Different DNA sequences within this sample yield the same CDR3. The rearrangement uses TRBV5-1 and TRBJ1-1; D call uncertain. The length of the CDR3 is 12 residues. Germline values: CDR1 SGHRS, CDR2 YFSETQ. Trimming took 0 bases from V and 5 from J, leaving 5 bases between them. The CDR3 bases are TGCGCCAGCAGCTTGGGGTGGACTGAAGCTTTCTTT. Protein product: CASSLGWTEAFF.

The chain couples TRBV7-9 to TRBJ1-2, with D hard to call. This CDR3 comprises 18 residues. CDR1 and CDR2 from the germline V gene are SEHNR and FQNEAQ (reference sequence). Trimming took 4 bases from V and 3 from J, leaving 24 bases between them. For the CDR3, the DNA is TGTGCCAGCAGCTCATTTCGTGCCTCTTCAAGGAATTACTATGGCTACACCTTC. This codes for CASSSFRASSRNYYGYTF. Full variable domain (outside the CDR3, taken from reference TRBV7-9 and TRBJ1-2): DTGVSQNPRHKITKRGQNVTFRCDPISEHNRLYWYRQTLGQGPEFLTYFQNEAQLEKSRLLSDRFSAERPKGSFSTLEIQRTEQGDSAMYLCASSSFRASSRNYYGYTFGSGTRLTVV.

V is TRBV4-3 and J is TRBJ1-2; 12 nucleotides match TRBD1. V was clipped by 2 bases and J by 8 bases; unmatched bases: 12. The germline CDR1 and CDR2 sequences are LGHNA and YSLEER. The CDR3 runs 17 residues. CDR3 bases: TGCGCCAGCAGCCAAAACCCTCCGGGACAGGGGGCAAAGGGCTACACCTTC. This codes for CASSQNPPGQGAKGYTF.

The chain combines TRBV4-1 with TRBJ2-3; D gene ambiguous. V lost 0 bases to trimming and J lost 6 bases, with 7 bases between them. The CDR3 has 13 residues. CDR1 and CDR2 (germline): MGHRA, YSYEKL. The CDR3 DNA follows: TGCGCCAGCAGCCAAGAGGGAACGGATACGCAGTATTTT. Encoded protein: CASSQEGTDTQYF.

The chain couples TRBV7-3 to TRBJ2-1; 8 bases match TRBD1. The V gene's germline CDR1 is SGHTA and CDR2 FQGTGA. This CDR3 contains 15 residues. V shed 6 bases and J 2 bases; nucleotides not matched to a gene: 6. CDR3 bases: TGTGCCAGCAGATTGGACAGGGTAGCCTACAATGAGCAGTTCTTC. It encodes CASRLDRVAYNEQFF.

This clone was observed once. V and J are TRBV18 and TRBJ1-5, with D possibly matching TRBD1 (6 bases). Trimming left V 2 bases short and J 5 bases short, with 10 bases between. The CDR3 covers 14 residues. The germline CDR1 and CDR2 sequences are KGHSH and LQKENI. CDR3 sequence: CASSPGQSDQPQHF. DNA for the CDR3: TGTGCCAGCTCACCAGGACAGAGTGATCAGCCCCAGCATTTT.

This chain connects TRBV5-1 to TRBJ1-1; possibly TRBD1 for D (5 bases). The CDR3 has 14 amino acids. Germline CDR1 is SGHRS and CDR2 is YFSETQ. The V end was cut by 4 bases, the J end by 5 bases, with 15 bases between. The CDR3 here is CASSQNNRGTEAFF. The CDR3, as DNA: TGCGCCAGCAGCCAAAACAATCGGGGGACTGAAGCTTTCTTT. Complete variable domain (other parts from reference TRBV5-1 and TRBJ1-1): KAGVTQTPRYLIKTRGQQVTLSCSPISGHRSVSWYQQTPGQGLQFLFEYFSETQRNKGNFPGRFSGRQFSNSRSEMNVSTLELGDSALYLCASSQNNRGTEAFFGQGTRLTVV.

The genes are TRBV19 and TRBJ2-5; TRBD1 matches 9 bases. CDR1 is LNHDA, CDR2 SQIVND, per germline (reference sequence). The CDR3 runs to 15 residues. Germline trimming cut 6 bases from V and 4 bases from J; bases unmatched to any gene: 9. Here the CDR3 reads CASSPDGTGSETQYF. CDR3 bases: TGTGCCAGTAGCCCCGATGGGACAGGGTCAGAGACCCAGTACTTC. Drawing the rest from reference TRBV19 and TRBJ2-5, the complete variable domain is DGGITQSPKYLFRKEGQNVTLSCEQNLNHDAMYWYRQDPGQGLRLIYYSQIVNDFQKGDIAEGYSVSREKKESFPLTVTSAQKNPTAFYLCASSPDGTGSETQYFGPGTRLLVL.

This sequence joins TRBV10-3 and TRBJ2-7; D gene unclear. Germline-derived CDR1 and CDR2 are ENHRY and SYGVKD. The CDR3 contains 13 residues. Trimming took 6 bases from V and 2 from J, leaving 11 bases between them. The CDR3 region has the DNA TGTGCCATCAGACCCGACCTCGCCTACGAGCAGTACTTC. Translated, it gives CAIRPDLAYEQYF.

The chain carries TRBV19 and TRBJ1-1, with 7 bases fitting TRBD1. V lost 5 bases, J lost 5 bases, and 11 bases stayed unmatched. The germline CDR1 and CDR2 sequences are LNHDA and SQIVND (reference sequence). This CDR3 region has 15 residues. CDR3 in amino acids: CASSVRDSRPTEAFF. The CDR3, as DNA: TGTGCCAGTAGTGTACGGGACAGTCGACCGACTGAAGCTTTCTTT.

The rearrangement links TRBV7-6 to TRBJ1-6; D ambiguous. The germline V gene encodes CDR1 SGHVS and CDR2 FNYEAQ. Trimming removed 1 base at V and 7 bases at J, with 8 bases between. This CDR3 comprises 14 residues. CDR3: CASSLGSSNSPLHF. In nucleotides, the CDR3 is TGTGCCAGCAGCTTAGGTTCTTCCAATTCACCCCTCCACTTT.